This TCR beta chain emerged from a study of vaccination effects on CD4 cells after COVID-19. Study observations and caveats: By a late point after vaccination, infection- and vaccine-induced clones had shrunk markedly through clonal contraction.

Antigen-specific CD4+ T cells were first expanded with viral peptide pools by the ViraFEST assay and only then sequenced. CD4+ T cells were isolated after around 10 days of culture. All participants had two doses of either the BNT162b2 or mRNA-1273 vaccine. Negative nucleocapsid antibody tests before and after vaccination confirmed no previous SARS-CoV-2 infection. Replacing half the medium with IL-2 medium was done on days 3 and 7. The CDR3 extends over 16 amino acids. The germline V gene has CDR1 SNHLY and CDR2 FYNNEI. Trimming shortened V by 7 bases and J by 4 bases, and 17 bases separated the two germline ends. About this clone itself: Its target is not known.

The repertoire was sequenced with immunoSEQ multiplex PCR; TCRdb's copy has only in-frame clones and lacks some. The table lists roughly 71,000 clones, 80% to 85% of them singletons. The V and J genes are TRBV2 and TRBJ1-6; D is perhaps TRBD1 (6 bases). The material sequenced was CD4+ T cells from PBMCs cultured with HCoV-229E spike peptides, taken after COVID-19 vaccination. The source is a human donor who received a COVID-19 vaccine. The CDR3 region has the DNA TGTGCCAGCACCCGGGACACAAACGGGTATAATTCACCCCTCCACTTT. This gives the protein CASTRDTNGYNSPLHF.